The 23 T cell receptor beta chains below all came from one sample that was sequenced in a study of T cell changes during pregnancy in multiple sclerosis. Here immunoSEQ multiplex PCR was the method, and the copy in TCRdb shows in-frame clones only, minus some. Of 90,000 to 120,000 clones listed, roughly 90% are singletons. Source: peripheral blood, taken in the third trimester of pregnancy. The receptors come from a female donor in good health, enrolled as a control in a pregnancy study.

V is TRBV19 and J is TRBJ1-5, with 7 bases matching TRBD1. With V trimmed by 4 bases and J by 0 bases, 3 bases remained unmatched. The CDR3 has 15 amino acids. Germline V gene lookup returns CDR1 LNHDA and CDR2 SQIVND (reference sequence). CDR3 sequence reads: CASSRTGYSNQPQHF. CDR3 nucleotide sequence: TGTGCCAGTAGTAGGACAGGTTATAGCAATCAGCCCCAGCATTTT.

The chain's CDR3 is CASSFEDRGTDFSYEQYF. The CDR3 coding sequence is TGTGCCAGCAGCTTTGAGGACAGGGGGACTGATTTCTCCTACGAGCAGTACTTC. This chain links TRBV7-2 with TRBJ2-7, with 10 bases that match TRBD1. Germline CDR1 is SGHTA and CDR2 is FQGNSA. V was clipped by 3 bases and J by 0 bases; unmatched bases: 11. The CDR3 runs to 18 residues.

The chain combines TRBV11-2 with TRBJ2-5; possible D gene TRBD1, 6 bases. V gave up 4 bases and J gave up 5 bases, with 14 bases separating them. There are 14 residues in the CDR3. Germline assignment: CDR1 SGHAT and CDR2 FQNNGV. The CDR3 is CASSSRQDRETQYF. Here the CDR3 DNA reads TGTGCCAGCAGCTCTCGACAGGATCGGGAGACCCAGTACTTC.

J is TRBJ1-2 and V is TRBV29-1; D is uncertain. Germline V gene lookup returns CDR1 SQVTM and CDR2 ANQGSEA. The CDR3 sequence is 18 residues long. Deletions cut 0 bases from V and 0 bases from J, with 20 bases between. CDR3 amino acids: CSVEDWASESSANYGYTF. The CDR3 nucleotides read TGCAGCGTTGAAGATTGGGCGTCAGAGTCCTCTGCTAACTATGGCTACACCTTC.

The V call is TRBV7-9, the J call TRBJ1-1, with 9 bases identical to TRBD1. Germline trimming cut 4 bases from V and 3 bases from J; bases unmatched to any gene: 15. CDR3 length: 18 residues. Looked up from germline, CDR1 is SEHNR and CDR2 is FQNEAQ (reference sequence). The CDR3, as DNA: TGTGCCAGCAGCTCAAAAATTAAGACCGGGACAGGGTACACTGAAGCTTTCTTT. Its protein is CASSSKIKTGTGYTEAFF.

The V call is TRBV6-5, the J call TRBJ2-7, with 10 bases that match TRBD1. V shed 5 bases, J shed 4 bases, and the junction held 5 bases outside the gene matches. Germline CDR1 MNHEY, CDR2 SVGAGI. The CDR3 consists of 14 residues. In DNA form, the CDR3 reads TGTGCCAGCAGTCCCGACAGGGGGCGGTACGAGCAGTACTTC. The encoded protein is CASSPDRGRYEQYF.

To note about this clone: In the same sample, other DNA sequences code for this CDR3. The rearrangement joins TRBV29-1 to TRBJ2-7; 10 bases are shared with TRBD1. The trim removed 3 bases at V and 5 bases at J, leaving 10 bases unmatched. This CDR3 region has 15 residues. Looked up from germline, CDR1 is SQVTM and CDR2 is ANQGSEA. CDR3 DNA: TGCAGCGTTGAGGCTAGGGGACAGGGGAACCACGAGCAGTACTTC. Amino acid sequence: CSVEARGQGNHEQYF.

The J gene is TRBJ2-1, the V gene TRBV29-1; TRBD2 agrees at 8 bases. Germline CDR1 reads SQVTM; CDR2 reads ANQGSEA. The CDR3 sequence is 10 residues long. Trimming removed 7 bases from V and 10 bases from J; junction bases left unmatched: 3. The CDR3 loop is CSAGTREQFF. The CDR3 nucleotides are TGCAGCGCTGGGACTAGGGAGCAGTTCTTC.

The J gene is TRBJ2-3, the V gene TRBV19, with D perhaps matching TRBD2 (6 bases). Germline values: CDR1 LNHDA, CDR2 SQIVND (reference sequence). Trimming stripped 6 bases from V and 0 bases from J, with 13 bases between. This CDR3 spans 15 amino acids. CDR3: CASSQRLGSTDTQYF. The CDR3 DNA sequence: TGTGCCAGTAGCCAAAGACTAGGGAGCACAGATACGCAGTATTTT.

This clone has a handful of counts. V is TRBV2 and J is TRBJ1-1; D might be TRBD1 (5 bases). The germline V gene has CDR1 SNHLY and CDR2 FYNNEI. The CDR3 consists of 13 residues. CDR3: CAESGGSVLGAFF. The CDR3 nucleotides read TGTGCGGAAAGCGGGGGATCAGTGTTGGGAGCTTTCTTT.

This chain uses TRBV30 with TRBJ1-2; 10 bases are shared with TRBD1. Germline V lookup: CDR1 GTSNPN, CDR2 SVGIG (reference sequence). Germline trimming cut 1 base from V and 4 bases from J; bases unmatched to any gene: 3. This CDR3 is 14 amino acids long. As DNA, the CDR3 is TGTGCCTGGAGTGGGGACAGGGGAGGCTATGGCTACACCTTC. This sequence encodes CAWSGDRGGYGYTF. Complete variable domain (other parts from reference TRBV30 and TRBJ1-2): SQTIHQWPATLVQPVGSPLSLECTVEGTSNPNLYWYRQAAGRGLQLLFYSVGIGQISSEVPQNLSASRPQDRQFILSSKKLLLSDSGFYLCAWSGDRGGYGYTFGSGTRLTVV.

The V and J genes are TRBV5-1 and TRBJ1-3; no reliable D call. Trimming took off 4 bases at V and 1 base at J, with 12 bases between the two ends. Looked up from germline, CDR1 is SGHRS and CDR2 is YFSETQ. The CDR3 extends over 15 amino acids. The CDR3 is CASSPREGSGNTIYF. The DNA of the CDR3 is TGCGCCAGCAGCCCGCGGGAGGGTTCTGGAAACACCATATATTTT. Drawing the rest from reference TRBV5-1 and TRBJ1-3, the complete variable domain is KAGVTQTPRYLIKTRGQQVTLSCSPISGHRSVSWYQQTPGQGLQFLFEYFSETQRNKGNFPGRFSGRQFSNSRSEMNVSTLELGDSALYLCASSPREGSGNTIYFGEGSWLTVV.

This chain's CDR3 is CASSPRRGNEQFF. The CDR3 nucleotides are TGTGCCAGCAGCCCCAGGCGGGGCAATGAGCAGTTCTTC. The J gene is TRBJ2-1, the V gene TRBV7-3; D might be TRBD2 (6 bases). Germline V lookup: CDR1 SGHTA, CDR2 FQGTGA. The CDR3 loop spans 13 amino acids. Trimming stripped 5 bases from V and 6 bases from J, with 11 bases between.

The J gene is TRBJ2-2, the V gene TRBV4-3, with a possible D match to TRBD1 (6 bases). This CDR3 has 17 residues. V shed 5 bases and J shed 5 bases, with 21 bases lying between them. Per germline, CDR1 LGHNA and CDR2 YSLEER. The chain's CDR3 is CASSYHLARGATGELFF. The DNA of the CDR3 is TGCGCCAGCAGCTACCACTTGGCCAGGGGCGCGACCGGGGAGCTGTTTTTT.

This rearrangement joins TRBV11-3 to TRBJ2-2; no clear D. CDR3 size: 13 residues. CDR1 is SGHNT, CDR2 YENEEA, per germline. Trimming removed 3 bases from V and 8 bases from J, with 10 bases in between. As DNA, the CDR3 is TGTGCCAGCAGCTTGACGTCACAGGGGGAGCTGTTTTTT. Protein product: CASSLTSQGELFF.

The chain links TRBV30 to TRBJ2-3; TRBD2 matches 10 bases. This CDR3 is 16 amino acids long. The germline V gene has CDR1 GTSNPN and CDR2 SVGIG (reference sequence). J lost 2 bases, V lost 5 bases, and 10 bases had no gene match. The CDR3 DNA follows: TGTGCCTGGGCCAGCGGGGGGGCCGTGAACACAGATACGCAGTATTTT. The encoded protein is CAWASGGAVNTDTQYF.

A few counts support this clone. V and J are TRBV7-9 and TRBJ1-2; 8 nucleotides match TRBD1. Germline loops: CDR1 SEHNR, CDR2 FQNEAQ (reference sequence). V was pared by 5 bases and J by 6 bases, with 14 bases of the junction left unmatched. This CDR3 comprises 16 residues. CDR3 bases: TGTGCCAGCAGCGGAACACGGACAGGGATTATCGATGGCTACACCTTC. This gives the protein CASSGTRTGIIDGYTF.

The chain employs TRBV4-1 and TRBJ2-7; tentative D call: TRBD1 (6 bases). Trimming removed 6 bases from V and 5 bases from J, with 20 bases in between. This CDR3 region has 15 residues. Per germline, CDR1 MGHRA and CDR2 YSYEKL. The CDR3 reads CASSYGQSGGDEQYF. CDR3 coding DNA: TGCGCCAGCAGTTACGGACAGTCCGGTGGCGACGAGCAGTACTTC.

V gene TRBV4-3 combines with J gene TRBJ2-6, with TRBD1 matching over 10 bases. V lost 0 bases, J lost 0 bases, and 11 bases stayed unmatched. Per the germline V gene, CDR1 is LGHNA and CDR2 is YSLEER. The CDR3 covers 21 residues. The CDR3 sequence: CASSQDKGQGYITSGANVLTF. The CDR3 bases are TGCGCCAGCAGCCAAGATAAGGGACAGGGGTATATTACCTCTGGGGCCAACGTCCTGACTTTC.

The chain couples TRBV19 to TRBJ2-7, with D possibly being TRBD1 (5 bases). Germline V gene lookup returns CDR1 LNHDA and CDR2 SQIVND (reference sequence). The length of the CDR3 is 13 residues. V was clipped by 6 bases and J by 2 bases, with 11 bases between them. Here the CDR3 DNA reads TGTGCCAGTAGGAAACAGGATACCTACGAGCAGTACTTC. Its protein is CASRKQDTYEQYF.

The genes are TRBV7-8 and TRBJ2-7, with a possible D match to TRBD1 (5 bases). V gave up 6 bases and J gave up 2 bases, with 17 bases separating them. The CDR3 loop spans 15 amino acids. Germline V gene sequence: CDR1 SGHVS, CDR2 FQNEAQ. The CDR3 coding sequence is TGTGCCAGCAGTTTTAAGATACAGGTGCCCTACGAGCAGTACTTC. It specifies CASSFKIQVPYEQYF.

V and J are TRBV13 and TRBJ1-1; maybe TRBD1 (5 bases). Germline V gene lookup returns CDR1 PRHDT and CDR2 FYEKMQ (reference sequence). The CDR3 length is 17 residues. The V and J ends lost 1 base and 6 bases respectively, with 21 bases between them. CDR3 region: CASSLVRGTLHLAEAFF. CDR3 sequence (DNA): TGTGCCAGCAGCTTAGTTCGCGGGACCCTCCATTTGGCTGAAGCTTTCTTT.

Details on this clone: The junction departs from the called germline gene at one end, perhaps through a read error. The rearrangement uses TRBV6-5 and TRBJ1-1; 10 bases agree with TRBD1. CDR1 and CDR2 from the germline V gene are MNHEY and SVGAGI. The CDR3 consists of 14 residues. The CDR3 protein is CVSRRQGAQGEAFF. The CDR3 DNA sequence: TGTGTCAGCAGAAGACAGGGGGCGCAAGGAGAAGCTTTCTTT.